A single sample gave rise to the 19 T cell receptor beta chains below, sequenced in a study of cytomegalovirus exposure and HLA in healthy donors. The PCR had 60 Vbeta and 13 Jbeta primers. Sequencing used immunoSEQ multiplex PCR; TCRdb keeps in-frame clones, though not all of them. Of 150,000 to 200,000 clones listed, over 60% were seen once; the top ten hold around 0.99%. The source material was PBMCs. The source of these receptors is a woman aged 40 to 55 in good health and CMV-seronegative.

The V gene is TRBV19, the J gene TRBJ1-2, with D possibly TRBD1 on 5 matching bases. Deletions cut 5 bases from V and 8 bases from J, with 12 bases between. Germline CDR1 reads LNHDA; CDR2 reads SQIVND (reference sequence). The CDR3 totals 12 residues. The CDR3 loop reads CASSFQGGGYTF. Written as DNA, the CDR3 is TGTGCCAGTAGTTTTCAGGGTGGCGGCTACACCTTC. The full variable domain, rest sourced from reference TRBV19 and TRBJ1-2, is DGGITQSPKYLFRKEGQNVTLSCEQNLNHDAMYWYRQDPGQGLRLIYYSQIVNDFQKGDIAEGYSVSREKKESFPLTVTSAQKNPTAFYLCASSFQGGGYTFGSGTRLTVV.

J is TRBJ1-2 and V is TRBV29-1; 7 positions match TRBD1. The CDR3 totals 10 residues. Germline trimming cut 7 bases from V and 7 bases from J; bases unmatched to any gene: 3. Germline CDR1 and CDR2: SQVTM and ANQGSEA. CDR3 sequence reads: CSADRAGYTF. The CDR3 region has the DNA TGCAGCGCTGACAGGGCTGGCTACACCTTC. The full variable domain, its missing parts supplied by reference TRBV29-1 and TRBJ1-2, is SAVISQKPSRDICQRGTSLTIQCQVDSQVTMMFWYRQQPGQSLTLIATANQGSEATYESGFVIDKFPISRPNLTFSTLTVSNMSPEDSSIYLCSADRAGYTFGSGTRLTVV.

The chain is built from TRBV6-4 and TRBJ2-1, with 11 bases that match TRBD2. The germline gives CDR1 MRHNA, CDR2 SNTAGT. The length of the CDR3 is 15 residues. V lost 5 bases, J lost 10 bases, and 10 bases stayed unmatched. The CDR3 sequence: CASSPELAGGLEQFF. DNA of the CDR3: TGTGCCAGCAGTCCAGAATTAGCGGGAGGGCTGGAGCAGTTCTTC.

The CDR3 sequence is CASSSGTGVPYEQYV. The CDR3 nucleotides are TGTGCCAGCAGTTCAGGGACGGGAGTTCCCTACGAGCAGTACGTC. V usage is TRBV28 and J usage is TRBJ2-7, with D maybe TRBD2 (6 bases). Looked up from germline, CDR1 is MDHEN and CDR2 is SYDVKM. The CDR3 consists of 15 residues. V dropped 4 bases and J dropped 2 bases, with 15 bases sitting between them.

The CDR3 coding sequence is TGTGCCAGCAGCATTGACCGTCCGGGGAATTCACCCCTCCACTTT. It is translated as CASSIDRPGNSPLHF. This chain links TRBV13 with TRBJ1-6; D not certain. Germline V gene lookup returns CDR1 PRHDT and CDR2 FYEKMQ (reference sequence). Trimming left V 5 bases short and J 7 bases short, with 15 bases between. The CDR3 is made up of 15 amino acids.

The DNA of the CDR3 is TGTGCCAGCTCACCAGTACGGTCCACAGATACGCAGTATTTT. The encoded protein is CASSPVRSTDTQYF. The chain carries TRBV18 and TRBJ2-3, with unresolved D. From germline, CDR1 is KGHSH and CDR2 LQKENI. The CDR3 loop spans 14 amino acids. Trimming took off 2 bases at V and 2 bases at J, with 8 bases between the two ends.

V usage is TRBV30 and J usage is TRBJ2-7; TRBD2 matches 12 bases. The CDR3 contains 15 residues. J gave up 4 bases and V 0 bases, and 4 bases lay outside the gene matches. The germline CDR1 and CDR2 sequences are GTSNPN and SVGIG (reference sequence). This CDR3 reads CAWSVKTSGRYEQYF. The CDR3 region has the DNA TGTGCCTGGAGTGTAAAGACTAGCGGGAGATACGAGCAGTACTTC.

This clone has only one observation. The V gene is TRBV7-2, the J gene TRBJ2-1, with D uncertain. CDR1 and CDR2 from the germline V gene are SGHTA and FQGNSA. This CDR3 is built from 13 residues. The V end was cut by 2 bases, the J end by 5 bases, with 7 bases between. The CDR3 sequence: CASSLMRDNEQFF. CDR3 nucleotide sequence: TGTGCCAGCAGCTTAATGCGCGACAATGAGCAGTTCTTC.

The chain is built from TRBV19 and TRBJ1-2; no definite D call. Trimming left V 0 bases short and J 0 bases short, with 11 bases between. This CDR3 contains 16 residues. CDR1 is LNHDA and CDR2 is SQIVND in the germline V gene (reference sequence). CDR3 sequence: CASSIEAGSPNYGYTF. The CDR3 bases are TGTGCCAGTAGTATAGAGGCAGGCTCTCCTAACTATGGCTACACCTTC.

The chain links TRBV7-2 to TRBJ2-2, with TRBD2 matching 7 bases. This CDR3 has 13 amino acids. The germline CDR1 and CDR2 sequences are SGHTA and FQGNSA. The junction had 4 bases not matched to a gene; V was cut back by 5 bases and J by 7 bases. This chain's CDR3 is CASSRTRDGELFF. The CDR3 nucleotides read TGTGCCAGCAGCCGGACTAGAGACGGGGAGCTGTTTTTT.

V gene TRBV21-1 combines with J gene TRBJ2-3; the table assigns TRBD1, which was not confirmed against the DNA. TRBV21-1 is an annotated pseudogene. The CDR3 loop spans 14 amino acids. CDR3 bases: TGTGCCAGCAGCAAAGGACAGGGGCCAGATACGCAGTATTTT. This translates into CASSKGQGPDTQYF.

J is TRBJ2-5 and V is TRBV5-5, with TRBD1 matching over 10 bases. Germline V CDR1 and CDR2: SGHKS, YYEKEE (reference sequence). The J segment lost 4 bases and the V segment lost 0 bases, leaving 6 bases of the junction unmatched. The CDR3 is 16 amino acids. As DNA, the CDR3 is TGTGCCAGCAGCTTGGGGGGACAGGGGATGGGAGAGACCCAGTACTTC. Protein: CASSLGGQGMGETQYF.

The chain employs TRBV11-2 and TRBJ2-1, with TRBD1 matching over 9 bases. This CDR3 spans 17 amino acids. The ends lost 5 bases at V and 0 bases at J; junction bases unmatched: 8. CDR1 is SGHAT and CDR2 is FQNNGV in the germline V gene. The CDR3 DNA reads TGTGCCAGCAGCATTTTCGACAGGGGGGGCTCCTACAATGAGCAGTTCTTC. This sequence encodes CASSIFDRGGSYNEQFF.

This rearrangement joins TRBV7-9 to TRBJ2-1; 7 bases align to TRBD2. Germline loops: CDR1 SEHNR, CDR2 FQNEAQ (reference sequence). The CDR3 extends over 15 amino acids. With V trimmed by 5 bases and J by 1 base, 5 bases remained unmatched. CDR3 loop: CASSLPGLSYNEQFF. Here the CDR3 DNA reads TGTGCCAGCAGCCTACCGGGACTATCCTACAATGAGCAGTTCTTC.

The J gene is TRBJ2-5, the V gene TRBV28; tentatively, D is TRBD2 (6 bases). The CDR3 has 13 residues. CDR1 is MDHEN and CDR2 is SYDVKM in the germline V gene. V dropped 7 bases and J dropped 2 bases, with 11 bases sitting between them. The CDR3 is CASMPGSQETQYF. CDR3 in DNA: TGTGCCAGCATGCCCGGGAGTCAAGAGACCCAGTACTTC.

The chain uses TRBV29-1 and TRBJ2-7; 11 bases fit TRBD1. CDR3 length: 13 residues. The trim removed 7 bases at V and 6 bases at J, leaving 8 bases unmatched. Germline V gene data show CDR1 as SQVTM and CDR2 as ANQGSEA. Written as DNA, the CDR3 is TGCAGCGCGTCGAAGGACAGGGGGCGCGAGCAGTACTTC. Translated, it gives CSASKDRGREQYF.

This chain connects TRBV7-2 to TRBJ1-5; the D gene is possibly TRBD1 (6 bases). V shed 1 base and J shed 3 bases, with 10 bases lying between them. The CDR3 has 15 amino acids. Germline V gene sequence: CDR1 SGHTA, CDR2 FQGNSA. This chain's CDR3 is CASSLETGFNQPQHF. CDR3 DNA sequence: TGTGCCAGCAGCTTAGAGACAGGCTTCAATCAGCCCCAGCATTTT.

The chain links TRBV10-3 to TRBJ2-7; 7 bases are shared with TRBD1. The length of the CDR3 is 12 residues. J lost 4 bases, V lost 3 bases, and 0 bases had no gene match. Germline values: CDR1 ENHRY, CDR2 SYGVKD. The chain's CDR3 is CAISEQGYEQYV. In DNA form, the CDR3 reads TGTGCCATCAGTGAACAGGGGTACGAGCAGTACGTC.

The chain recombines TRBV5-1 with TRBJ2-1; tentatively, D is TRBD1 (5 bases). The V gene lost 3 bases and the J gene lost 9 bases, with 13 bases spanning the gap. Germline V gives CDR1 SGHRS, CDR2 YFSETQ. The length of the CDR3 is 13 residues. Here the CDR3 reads CASSSLQGTEQFF. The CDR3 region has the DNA TGCGCCAGCAGCTCCCTCCAGGGTACTGAGCAGTTCTTC.